The present entry profiles one T cell receptor beta chain with its context. Its specificity is unknown. The data derive from a study of T cells in Graves' hyperthyroidism and ophthalmopathy. The study, taken as a whole, reports: Ophthalmopathy onset followed model prediction by a median about seven months.

Researchers amplified the TCR beta CDR3 regions from RNA transcripts. The study used the HTBI primer set for a first-round RT-PCR of the TCR CDR3. A single record per CDR3 protein comes from TCRdb applying MiXCR to the multiplex PCR reads. In the table there are 300,000 to 450,000 distinct CDR3 sequences, roughly 25% of which are singletons. Each patient was aged 18 to 65 and had newly diagnosed hyperthyroidism of under 2 months' duration. Reasons for excluding patients were uncontrolled infection, other autoimmune disease, pregnancy or lactation. The source material was blood. This TCR derives from a man in his fifties or sixties with Graves' hyperthyroidism.

CDR3 DNA: TGTGCCAGCACGCGACCCGGGAGAAGCTCCTACGAGCAGTACTTC. Translated, it gives CASTRPGRSSYEQYF. V is TRBV11-2 and J is TRBJ2-7, with TRBD2 as a possible D gene (6 bases). This CDR3 spans 15 amino acids. Germline V gene lookup returns CDR1 SGHAT and CDR2 FQNNGV. V was cut by 7 bases and J by 0 bases, with 16 bases left in between.